The 17 T cell receptor beta chains below were found in one sample sequenced in a study of shared clonotypes between healthy human individuals (dated by TCRdb to between 2020 and 2021). The library was prepared using the immunoSEQ multiplex PCR assay. The immuneACCESS repertoire file appears here via TCRdb, limited to in-frame rearrangements. These files lack a portion of the clones; in checked studies, under half of the deficit traces to unresolved V genes, and the cause of the others is not known. The sample has roughly 2,300,000 clones on record, around 93% of them singletons. Together, the top ten hold approximately 0.39% of the sample. Sequenced material: naive CD4+ T cells from PBMCs. The cell subset or site label of this sample denotes: CD45RA+ positively selected. These receptors were collected from a young man in good health. Some clones in this sample may be carry-over from other donors' samples.

The V call is TRBV6-5, the J call TRBJ2-5; D unclear. The assigned J gene may be wrong: the sequence end matches TRBJ2-7 better. The CDR3 is 14 amino acids. In germline, CDR1 is MNHEY, CDR2 SVGAGI. The CDR3 spells CASSSLGGTYEQYF. The CDR3 nucleotides are TGTGCCAGCAGTTCCCTCGGCGGAACCTACGAGCAGTACTTC.

V gene TRBV27 combines with J gene TRBJ2-7, with TRBD2 identical over 11 bases. CDR3 length equals 17 residues. Germline CDR1 MNHEY, CDR2 SMNVEV (reference sequence). V shed 4 bases and J 1 base; nucleotides not matched to a gene: 9. CDR3 loop: CASSSKTSGSGSYEQYF. Written as DNA, the CDR3 is TGTGCCAGCAGTTCCAAAACTAGCGGGAGTGGTTCCTACGAGCAGTACTTC.

The rearrangement links TRBV6-1 to TRBJ2-3; D not resolved. The germline V gene has CDR1 MNHNS and CDR2 SASEGT. Trimming pared 6 bases from V and 0 bases from J, leaving 10 bases between. This CDR3 region has 14 residues. The CDR3 sequence: CASSNTLSTDTQYF. CDR3 sequence (DNA): TGTGCCAGCAGCAACACCCTTAGCACAGATACGCAGTATTTT.

This clone occurred once. The chain employs TRBV10-3 and TRBJ2-7; the match to TRBD1 covers 7 bases. Germline lookup yields CDR1 ENHRY and CDR2 SYGVKD. The length of the CDR3 is 12 residues. V was clipped by 10 bases and J by 2 bases; unmatched bases: 5. Here the CDR3 reads CATVGQPYEQYF. The CDR3 DNA is TGTGCCACCGTGGGACAGCCCTACGAGCAGTACTTC.

This clone was picked up one time. V gene TRBV29-1 combines with J gene TRBJ2-1; 10 nucleotides align to TRBD1. CDR1 is SQVTM and CDR2 is ANQGSEA in the germline V gene. The CDR3 loop spans 15 amino acids. Unmatched junction bases numbered 9, after V lost 2 bases and J lost 8 bases. The CDR3 spells CSVEFGDRGLDEQFF. DNA of the CDR3: TGCAGCGTTGAATTCGGAGACAGGGGGCTTGATGAGCAGTTCTTC.

The chain couples TRBV7-3 to TRBJ2-3; D is possibly TRBD2 (5 bases). V was trimmed by 3 bases and J by 3 bases, leaving 13 bases between them. The CDR3 loop spans 15 amino acids. Germline V gene data show CDR1 as SGHTA and CDR2 as FQGTGA. The CDR3, as DNA: TGTGCCAGCAGCTTGGAAGGAGGTCATACAGATACGCAGTATTTT. Translation gives CASSLEGGHTDTQYF.

The chain combines TRBV2 with TRBJ2-1; D possibly uses TRBD1 or TRBD2 (5 bases each). Per germline, CDR1 SNHLY and CDR2 FYNNEI. This CDR3 has 11 amino acids. The germline V and J ends were trimmed by 3 bases and 15 bases, with 12 bases remaining between them. In DNA form, the CDR3 reads TGTGCCAGCAGTGATTGGGGGAGTGGGTTCTTC. This sequence encodes CASSDWGSGFF.

The genes are TRBV29-1 and TRBJ1-2; D is uncertain. This CDR3 is built from 13 residues. Trimming stripped 3 bases from V and 7 bases from J, with 15 bases between. CDR1 SQVTM and CDR2 ANQGSEA come from the germline V gene. In nucleotides, the CDR3 is TGCAGCGTTGAGCCCCGGGATTCGGGTGGCTACACCTTC. It yields the protein CSVEPRDSGGYTF.

The chain is built from TRBV28 and TRBJ2-7, with no clear D. CDR3 length: 14 residues. Trimming took off 8 bases at V and 2 bases at J, with 16 bases between the two ends. Germline loops: CDR1 MDHEN, CDR2 SYDVKM. The CDR3 region is CASCVAQAAYEQYF. The CDR3 nucleotides read TGTGCCAGCTGTGTCGCTCAGGCTGCCTACGAGCAGTACTTC. Variable domain in full (rest from reference TRBV28 and TRBJ2-7): DVKVTQSSRYLVKRTGEKVFLECVQDMDHENMFWYRQDPGLGLRLIYFSYDVKMKEKGDIPEGYSVSREKKERFSLILESASTNQTSMYLCASCVAQAAYEQYFGPGTRLTVT.

The chain employs TRBV5-6 and TRBJ2-2; 7 bases map to TRBD1. After removal of 4 bases from V and 3 bases from J, the junction contained 9 bases not matched to a gene. This CDR3 is 16 amino acids long. Germline loops: CDR1 SGHDT, CDR2 YYEEEE. The CDR3 nucleotides read TGTGCCAGCAGCCCGACCGGGACAGTATACACCGGGGAGCTGTTTTTT. Translation: CASSPTGTVYTGELFF.

The chain recombines TRBV28 with TRBJ2-7, with TRBD2 as a possible D gene (7 bases). This CDR3 is built from 16 residues. Germline lookup yields CDR1 MDHEN and CDR2 SYDVKM. Between the trimmed V and J ends, which lost 8 bases and 0 bases, there was a span of 20 bases. In DNA form, the CDR3 reads TGTGCCAGCCATTTGGGGGGGGCCCTCAGCTCCTACGAGCAGTACTTC. As protein: CASHLGGALSSYEQYF. The full variable domain, in which reference TRBV28 and TRBJ2-7 provide the parts outside the CDR3, is DVKVTQSSRYLVKRTGEKVFLECVQDMDHENMFWYRQDPGLGLRLIYFSYDVKMKEKGDIPEGYSVSREKKERFSLILESASTNQTSMYLCASHLGGALSSYEQYFGPGTRLTVT.

Comment on this clone: The same CDR3 can be traced to other DNA sequences in this sample. The CDR3 DNA reads TGTGCCAGCAGCCAAGTGAGGGGTAATGGCTACACCTTC. Residues: CASSQVRGNGYTF. V is TRBV14 and J is TRBJ1-2, with D perhaps matching TRBD1 (5 bases). V gave up 1 base and J gave up 6 bases, with 9 bases separating them. The germline gives CDR1 SGHDN, CDR2 FVKESK. CDR3 length: 13 amino acids.

The V and J genes are TRBV5-6 and TRBJ2-3; 9 nucleotides match TRBD1. This CDR3 spans 17 amino acids. The V gene end was trimmed by 0 bases and the J gene end by 6 bases; junction bases not matched to a gene: 11. Germline V CDR1 and CDR2: SGHDT, YYEEEE. CDR3: CASSLGQQGALPDTQYF. CDR3 DNA sequence: TGTGCCAGCAGCTTGGGCCAACAGGGGGCCCTACCTGATACGCAGTATTTT.

V is TRBV5-1 and J is TRBJ1-2; 10 bases match TRBD1. Per germline, CDR1 SGHRS and CDR2 YFSETQ. V was clipped by 0 bases and J by 3 bases; unmatched bases: 5. This CDR3 is built from 16 residues. The chain's CDR3 is CASSLDGTGEDYGYTF. CDR3 DNA: TGCGCCAGCAGCTTGGACGGGACAGGGGAGGACTATGGCTACACCTTC. The full variable domain, its missing parts supplied by reference TRBV5-1 and TRBJ1-2, is KAGVTQTPRYLIKTRGQQVTLSCSPISGHRSVSWYQQTPGQGLQFLFEYFSETQRNKGNFPGRFSGRQFSNSRSEMNVSTLELGDSALYLCASSLDGTGEDYGYTFGSGTRLTVV.

The CDR3 loop is CASSTTGAANYGYTF. In DNA, the CDR3 is TGTGCCAGCAGTACAACAGGGGCCGCTAACTATGGCTACACCTTC. The chain links TRBV6-5 to TRBJ1-2; 7 bases are shared with TRBD1. The germline CDR1 and CDR2 sequences are MNHEY and SVGAGI. V shed 5 bases and J 0 bases; nucleotides not matched to a gene: 6. The CDR3 contains 15 residues.

The gene calls are TRBV4-1 and TRBJ1-1, with TRBD1 as a possible D gene (6 bases). The CDR3 is 15 amino acids. V lost 4 bases and J lost 0, with 12 bases in between. Germline lookup yields CDR1 MGHRA and CDR2 YSYEKL. This chain's CDR3 is CASSPLWTVNTEAFF. The DNA for the CDR3 is TGCGCCAGCAGCCCTTTGTGGACAGTGAACACTGAAGCTTTCTTT.

The chain uses TRBV6-1 and TRBJ1-5, with D unresolved. CDR3 length equals 13 residues. V gave up 11 bases and J gave up 2 bases, with 13 bases separating them. Germline CDR1 reads MNHNS; CDR2 reads SASEGT. CDR3 coding DNA: TGTGCCGGCGGTCCTCAGGGCAATCAGCCCCAGCATTTT. As protein: CAGGPQGNQPQHF.